The sequence of this T cell receptor (beta chain) was determined in a study of blood T cells in healthy people across ages. For the second PCR, which ran for roughly 6 to 11 cycles, a sample-barcoded 5' primer and a J-beta primer mix were used. From the 5' RACE reads, TCRdb called clonotypes with MiXCR, one entry per CDR3 protein. Of 850,000 to 950,000 distinct CDR3 sequences listed, more than 25% are singletons. Notes on the study in general: Roughly linear declines in TCR beta diversity per million T cells occurred with age.

Comments on this clonotype: Antigen specificity is unknown.

The germline V gene has CDR1 SGHRS and CDR2 YFSETQ. CDR3 length: 16 residues. With 0 bases removed from V and 3 bases from J, the gap between germline ends came to 12 bases. Approximately 10 milliliters of peripheral blood were drawn from each donor into EDTA-treated tubes. The sequence derives from an elderly woman in good health. V usage is TRBV5-1 and J usage is TRBJ2-2; no firm D call. The sequencing sample was made of blood. The CDR3 here is CASSLGHADYTGELFF. The DNA of the CDR3 is TGCGCCAGCAGCTTGGGACACGCCGATTACACCGGGGAGCTGTTTTTT. Full variable domain (rest looked up from reference TRBV5-1 and TRBJ2-2): KAGVTQTPRYLIKTRGQQVTLSCSPISGHRSVSWYQQTPGQGLQFLFEYFSETQRNKGNFPGRFSGRQFSNSRSEMNVSTLELGDSALYLCASSLGHADYTGELFFGEGSRLTVL.